The T cell receptor (beta chain) described here comes from a study of T cell clonality in common variable immunodeficiency. Replacement immunoglobulin had been given to every CVID subject for at least one year. Study conclusions and caveats: Compared with healthy controls, CVID subjects showed increased TCRbeta clonality, mostly in about a third. Repertoire-complication correlations in CVID were limited by patient heterogeneity. Common variable immunodeficiency TCR beta sequences reportedly had fewer deletions and N-nucleotide insertions. Fewer TCRbeta clones were shared among CVID subjects than controls.

Trimming pared 4 bases from V and 0 bases from J, leaving 9 bases between. The CDR3 length is 13 residues. The germline V gene encodes CDR1 GTSNPN and CDR2 SVGIG (reference sequence). Generated by immunoSEQ multiplex PCR, the TCRdb table keeps only in-frame clones and is missing some. The sample contains approximately 35,000 clones, none occurring once; approximately 6.5% lies in the top ten. This clone was seen only a few times. Antigen unknown. The CDR3 is cut off 3 residues early in the read; its end comes from the germline J gene. The receptor was isolated from a human donor with common variable immunodeficiency. The sample taken for sequencing was peripheral blood mononuclear cells. The gene calls are TRBV30 and TRBJ1-1; D unclear. CDR3 sequence reads: CAWKPRVNTEAFF. The CDR3 bases that were read are TGTGCCTGGAAACCCCGGGTGAACACTGAA.